This T cell receptor beta chain was captured by sequencing in a study of identical twins. Concerning this clonotype: No antigen is known for it. One junction end disagrees with the germline gene, perhaps due to a read error.

The CDR3 is made up of 13 amino acids. Germline V gene data show CDR1 as SSHAT and CDR2 as FNYEAQ (reference sequence). TCRdb reprocessed the 5' RACE reads via MiXCR and lists one record per CDR3 protein. Of a few hundred thousand distinct CDR3 sequences listed, nearly 10% were seen once; the top ten hold roughly 3.2%. Whole-study findings and limits: Alpha sequences that were out-of-frame and twin-shared showed an excess of low generation probability.

Separately, the same data were catalogued under a study of yellow fever vaccine responses in identical twins.

J is TRBJ2-5 and V is TRBV7-7; D is possibly TRBD1 (7 bases). The receptor comes from a woman under 30 in good health. The sample taken for sequencing was PBMCs. The DNA for the CDR3 is TGTGCTAGCAGCCCAGGGGGGAAGGAGACCCAGTACTTC. Its protein product is CASSPGGKETQYF.